This is a list of T cell receptor beta chains from one sample in a study of response to subunit inactivated influenza vaccine. TCRdb reprocessed the RT-PCR reads via MiXCR and lists one record per CDR3 protein. The table lists hundreds of thousands of distinct CDR3 sequences, 14% of them singletons. The sample here was PBMCs from blood, taken 14 to 15 days before vaccination. The receptor source for this set is a middle-aged man who received an inactivated influenza vaccine. Each CDR3 is given with its conserved first and last residue. Fields, in order: V gene, J gene, D gene, clone size, CDR3 DNA, CDR3 protein. The D gene is left open where the match is weak. The size entry is marked missing in some rows and otherwise reads once, few, many or a size class.

TRBV7-9,TRBJ2-1,TRBD1,.,TGTGCCAGCAGCCCTAGTGGCAGACAGGGGGGTGAGCAGTTCTTC,CASSPSGRQGGEQFF
TRBV20-1,TRBJ2-5,.,.,TGCAGTGCTAGCGGGGGCCTCCGGGAGACCCAGTACTTC,CSASGGLRETQYF
TRBV9,TRBJ2-1,.,many,TGTGCCAGCAGCGTAGAGGGAGGGGGGAATGAGCAGTTCTTC,CASSVEGGGNEQFF
TRBV6-1,TRBJ2-3,.,few,TGTGCCAGTAACCGGGAGCGATATAGCACAGATACGCAGTATTTT,CASNRERYSTDTQYF
TRBV4-2,TRBJ2-7,TRBD2,.,TGTGCCAGCAGCCAAGATCAAGGCGGGGGGGGCTCCTACGAGCAGTACTTC,CASSQDQGGGGSYEQYF
TRBV11-1,TRBJ2-2,.,.,TGTGCCAGCAGCTTTGCACGACGAGGGTCCATCAGCACCGGGGAGCTGTTTTTT,CASSFARRGSISTGELFF
TRBV7-8,TRBJ1-4,TRBD1,.,TGTGCCAGCAGCTCGACAGGGAACGGACTGTTTTTT,CASSSTGNGLFF
TRBV20-1,TRBJ2-5,.,.,TGCAGTGCTAGAGACGCGCTTAGCAGGAGGAAAGAGACCCAGTACTTC,CSARDALSRRKETQYF
TRBV20-1,TRBJ2-2,TRBD2,.,TGCAGTGCTAGGCTAGCGGGGCTCGACACCGGGGAGCTGTTTTTT,CSARLAGLDTGELFF
TRBV6-2/TRBV6-3,TRBJ1-5,.,many,TGTGCCAGCAGTTTCGGACTCGGGGGCAATCAGCCCCAGCATTTT,CASSFGLGGNQPQHF
TRBV27,TRBJ2-3,TRBD1,.,TGTGCCAGCAGTCGGACCGGGACAGATCACCGGGATACGCAGTATTTT,CASSRTGTDHRDTQYF
TRBV7-2,TRBJ2-3,.,.,TGTGCCAGCAGCTTATTTGGAGAGACCACAGATACGCAGTATTTT,CASSLFGETTDTQYF